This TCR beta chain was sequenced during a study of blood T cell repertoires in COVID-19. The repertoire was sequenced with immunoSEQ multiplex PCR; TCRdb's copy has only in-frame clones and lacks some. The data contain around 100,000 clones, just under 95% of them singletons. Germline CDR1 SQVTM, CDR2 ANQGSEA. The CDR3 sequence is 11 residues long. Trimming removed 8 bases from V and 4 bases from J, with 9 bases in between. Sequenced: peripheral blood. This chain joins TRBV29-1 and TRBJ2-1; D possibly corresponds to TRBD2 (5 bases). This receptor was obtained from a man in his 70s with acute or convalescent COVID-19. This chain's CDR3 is CSLRGYNEQFF. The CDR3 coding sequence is TGCAGCCTTCGCGGGTACAATGAGCAGTTCTTC.